Listed below are T cell receptor beta chains from one sample, sequenced in a study of control samples from healthy donors and cancer patients. Here immunoSEQ multiplex PCR was the method, and the copy in TCRdb shows in-frame clones only, minus some. The table lists around 70,000 clones, 85% to 95% of them singletons, with over 2.5% in the top ten. The sample comprised blood. The receptors were gathered from a woman aged 30 to 39 in good health. CDR3s include the opening cysteine and the closing phenylalanine or tryptophan. D genes are given only for firm matches. Not all rows give a size; the values are once, few, many and, for expanded clones, a class.

>TRBJ1-1|TRBV7-9|.|.
CASSLGQKNTEAFF
TGTGCCAGCAGCTTAGGCCAGAAGAACACTGAAGCTTTCTTT
>TRBJ1-2|TRBV18|.|TRBD1
CASSPGTGTENYGYTF
TGTGCCAGCTCACCCGGGACAGGGACAGAGAACTATGGCTACACCTTC
>TRBJ1-6|TRBV12-3/TRBV12-4|.|.
CASSPRRGSLHF
TGTGCCAGCAGTCCCCGCAGGGGATCCCTCCACTTT
>TRBJ2-1|TRBV7-3|.|.
CASSLGSSEQFF
TGTGCCAGCAGCTTAGGTAGTAGTGAGCAGTTCTTC
>TRBJ1-1|TRBV4-1|.|.
CASSQGKTDRPGTEAFF
TGCGCCAGCAGCCAAGGGAAAACCGACAGGCCGGGCACTGAAGCTTTCTTT
>TRBJ2-3|TRBV19|.|TRBD2
CASSKRGATDTQYF
TGTGCCAGTAGTAAGCGGGGGGCCACAGATACGCAGTATTTT
>TRBJ1-1|TRBV28|.|.
CASTDSRTLRYFF
TGTGCCAGCACGGACAGCCGAACACTGAGATATTTCTTT
>TRBJ1-2|TRBV5-1|.|.
CASSQESGNYGYTF
TGCGCCAGCAGCCAGGAATCTGGGAACTATGGCTACACCTTC
>TRBJ1-6|TRBV3-1/TRBV3-2|.|.
CASSQVTYNSPLHF
TGTGCCAGCAGCCAAGTAACTTATAATTCACCCCTCCACTTT
>TRBJ1-3|TRBV30|.|.
CAIQAYSGNTIYF
TGTGCGATACAGGCCTACTCTGGAAACACCATATATTTT
>TRBJ1-2|TRBV12-3/TRBV12-4|.|TRBD1
CASEGQGYGYTF
TGTGCCAGCGAGGGACAGGGCTATGGCTACACCTTC
>TRBJ2-7|TRBV6-1|.|TRBD1
CASSVPGGLPNYEQYF
TGTGCCAGCAGTGTGCCAGGGGGCCTCCCTAACTACGAGCAGTACTTC
>TRBJ2-7|TRBV5-1|.|TRBD2
CASSRRSGDSSYEQYF
TGCGCCAGCAGCAGGCGTAGCGGGGACTCCTCCTACGAGCAGTACTTC
>TRBJ2-7|TRBV6-5|.|.
CASSYSLDSAYEQYF
TGTGCCAGCAGTTACTCCTTGGACAGTGCCTACGAGCAGTACTTC
>TRBJ2-5|TRBV5-1|.|.
CASRASSLETQYF
TGCGCCAGCAGAGCCTCTAGCCTCGAGACCCAGTACTTC
>TRBJ1-2|TRBV19|.|.
CASRYRGSGKDGYTF
TGTGCCAGTCGGTATAGAGGCTCAGGGAAGGATGGCTACACCTTC
>TRBJ1-4|TRBV25-1|.|TRBD1
CASSEGGTGEKLFF
TGTGCCAGCAGTGAAGGTGGGACAGGGGAAAAACTGTTTTTT
>TRBJ2-7|TRBV2|.|TRBD1
CASSSTSTGGKYEQYF
TGTGCCAGCAGTTCCACATCCACAGGGGGCAAGTACGAGCAGTACTTC
>TRBJ1-1|TRBV9|.|.
CASSAKRNTEAFF
TGTGCCAGCAGCGCCAAGAGGAACACTGAAGCTTTCTTT
>TRBJ1-5|TRBV3-1/TRBV3-2|few|.
CASSPREGNQPQHF
TGTGCCAGTAGCCCCAGGGAGGGCAATCAGCCCCAGCATTTT
>TRBJ2-7|TRBV28|once|.
CASSLFVTDTSTYGQYF
TGTGCCAGCAGTTTATTCGTGACAGACACCTCAACCTACGGGCAGTACTTC
>TRBJ1-1|TRBV7-2|.|.
CASSLQGWGTEAFF
TGTGCCAGCAGCTTACAGGGGTGGGGCACTGAAGCTTTCTTT
>TRBJ2-2|TRBV7-3|.|.
CASSSTGNTGELFF
TGTGCCAGCAGTTCAACAGGGAACACCGGGGAGCTGTTTTTT
>TRBJ2-1|TRBV28|.|TRBD2
CAADGGAYNEQFF
TGTGCCGCTGACGGGGGGGCGTACAATGAGCAGTTCTTC
>TRBJ1-3|TRBV28|.|.
CASSLGTSGNTIYF
TGTGCCAGCAGTTTAGGGACGTCGGGAAACACCATATATTTT
>TRBJ1-4|TRBV7-8|.|TRBD1
CASSRRTGRTNEKLFF
TGTGCCAGCAGCCGGCGGACAGGGAGGACTAATGAAAAACTGTTTTTT
>TRBJ1-5|TRBV6-4|.|.
CASSENGNQPQHF
TGTGCCAGCAGTGAAAACGGCAATCAGCCCCAGCATTTT
>TRBJ1-5|TRBV7-8|.|.
CASSPRQPGQPQHF
TGTGCCAGCAGCCCGAGACAGCCCGGTCAGCCCCAGCATTTT
>TRBJ2-1|TRBV27|.|TRBD2
CASSWGMLRGAVYNEQFF
TGTGCCAGCAGTTGGGGGATGTTGCGGGGGGCGGTCTACAATGAGCAGTTCTTC
>TRBJ1-2|TRBV7-9|few|.
CASSLVGTYGYTF
TGTGCCAGCAGCTTAGTGGGAACGTATGGCTACACCTTC
>TRBJ1-1|TRBV2|.|.
CASSERLNTEAFF
TGTGCCAGCAGTGAAAGGCTGAACACTGAAGCTTTCTTT
>TRBJ2-1|TRBV5-8|.|.
CASSLVLGNEQFF
TGTGCCAGCAGCTTGGTTTTGGGTAATGAGCAGTTCTTC
>TRBJ2-7|TRBV4-1|.|TRBD1
CASSLQGVRTYEQYF
TGCGCCAGCAGCCTTCAGGGGGTCAGAACCTACGAGCAGTACTTC
>TRBJ1-2|TRBV12-3/TRBV12-4|.|.
CASSRGPYGYTF
TGTGCCAGCAGTCGCGGGCCGTATGGCTACACCTTC
>TRBJ1-6|TRBV27|.|.
CASTRGPYVYSSPLHF
TGTGCCAGCACCCGAGGACCGTACGTCTATAGTTCACCCCTCCACTTT
>TRBJ1-4|TRBV6-1|.|TRBD1
CASSLQGAGEKLFF
TGTGCCAGCAGCCTTCAGGGGGCGGGAGAAAAACTGTTTTTT
>TRBJ1-6|TRBV30|.|TRBD1
CAWSVRQGNSPLHF
TGTGCCTGGAGTGTGAGACAGGGTAATTCACCCCTCCACTTT
>TRBJ1-2|TRBV19|once|.
CASTKGVQGYTF
TGTGCCAGTACGAAGGGAGTTCAGGGCTACACCTTC
>TRBJ1-3|TRBV9|.|TRBD1
CASSGQGTGGSGNTIYF
TGTGCCAGCAGCGGGCAAGGGACAGGGGGCTCTGGAAACACCATATATTTT
>TRBJ1-1|TRBV13|.|.
CASSNGGDTEAFF
TGTGCCAGCAGCAACGGGGGGGACACTGAAGCTTTCTTT
>TRBJ1-4|TRBV5-1|.|TRBD1
CASSLETGYEKLFF
TGCGCCAGCAGCTTGGAGACAGGGTATGAAAAACTGTTTTTT
>TRBJ1-1|TRBV2|.|.
CANPYTEAFF
TGTGCCAACCCGTATACTGAAGCTTTCTTT
>TRBJ2-7|TRBV2|.|TRBD1
CASRWTGDSYEQYF
TGTGCCAGCAGGTGGACAGGGGACTCCTACGAGCAGTACTTC
>TRBJ1-2|TRBV12-1|.|.
CASSFALDCPSHGYTF
TGTGCCAGCAGCTTTGCCCTGGACTGCCCAAGTCATGGCTACACCTTC
>TRBJ2-1|TRBV6-6|.|.
CASSPITGLGSMDEQFF
TGTGCCAGCAGTCCCATAACGGGACTGGGATCGATGGATGAGCAGTTCTTC
>TRBJ2-2|TRBV11-2|.|TRBD1
CASSPVGGGTGELFF
TGTGCCAGCAGCCCGGTAGGGGGCGGCACCGGGGAGCTGTTTTTT
>TRBJ1-1|TRBV29-1|.|TRBD1
CSVARTGGTEAFF
TGCAGCGTAGCTCGGACAGGGGGCACTGAAGCTTTCTTT
>TRBJ1-6|TRBV3-1/TRBV3-2|.|.
CASRLGQPAGTLHF
TGTGCCAGCAGACTCGGACAGCCGGCGGGGACCCTCCACTTT
>TRBJ2-3|TRBV5-6|.|.
CASSLGQITDTQYF
TGTGCCAGCAGCTTGGGACAGATCACAGATACGCAGTATTTT